Below are 7 T cell receptor beta chains sequenced from a single sample in a study of T cell repertoires in cytomegalovirus infection. TCRdb reprocessed the reads with MiXCR, giving one entry per CDR3 protein. The table has some 500,000 distinct CDR3 sequences, about 39% seen once. These TCRs' antigens remain unknown. The starting material was cultured PBMCs, obtained from culture after CMV antigen stimulation. These receptors were taken from a human donor in good health (CMV status not recorded). Some clones in this sample may be carry-over from other donors' samples.

This clonotype was picked up a small number of times. V usage is TRBV6-6 and J usage is TRBJ1-3, with a tentative D call TRBD1 (6 bases). Trimming cost V 3 bases and J 0 bases, with 9 bases left between them. CDR1 and CDR2 from the germline V gene are MNHNY and SVGAGI (reference sequence). This CDR3 contains 15 residues. The chain's CDR3 is CASSYGDNSGNTIYF. CDR3 nucleotides: TGTGCCAGCAGTTATGGGGACAACTCTGGAAACACCATATATTTT.

This sequence joins TRBV6-6 and TRBJ1-1; D is uncertain. This CDR3 is 14 amino acids long. Germline V gives CDR1 MNHNY, CDR2 SVGAGI (reference sequence). Trimming left V 6 bases short and J 5 bases short, with 16 bases between. CDR3 in amino acids: CASRRAKWETEAFF. The CDR3 DNA reads TGTGCCAGCAGAAGGGCAAAATGGGAAACTGAAGCTTTCTTT.

This clonotype was seen ten or more times. The rearrangement joins TRBV7-6 to TRBJ2-7; D call uncertain. The CDR3 loop spans 13 amino acids. Trimming shortened V by 3 bases and J by 2 bases, and 8 bases separated the two germline ends. Germline V gene data show CDR1 as SGHVS and CDR2 as FNYEAQ. The CDR3 DNA follows: TGTGCCAGCAGCTTGGAAGGGCCCTACGAGCAGTACTTC. It is translated as CASSLEGPYEQYF.

This clonotype was counted only a few times. V usage is TRBV7-2 and J usage is TRBJ2-7; TRBD1 might be the D (6 bases). The CDR3 is 14 amino acids. With 5 bases removed from V and 0 bases from J, the gap between germline ends came to 11 bases. Looked up from germline, CDR1 is SGHTA and CDR2 is FQGNSA. The CDR3 DNA reads as TGTGCCAGCAGCCTCGGGGACAACTCCTACGAGCAGTACTTC. It yields the protein CASSLGDNSYEQYF. The entire variable domain, with the rest obtained from reference TRBV7-2 and TRBJ2-7, is as follows: GAGVSQSPSNKVTEKGKDVELRCDPISGHTALYWYRQSLGQGLEFLIYFQGNSAPDKSGLPSDRFSAERTGGSVSTLTIQRTQQEDSAVYLCASSLGDNSYEQYFGPGTRLTVT.

This rearrangement joins TRBV12-3 or TRBV12-4 to TRBJ1-5; no clear D gene. CDR3 length: 12 residues. V lost 8 bases, J lost 6 bases, and 11 bases lay in between. The CDR3 DNA sequence: TGTGCCAGCGGGGTGGGGAGTCAGCCCCAGCATTTT. Translation: CASGVGSQPQHF.

This clonotype appeared a few times. The chain joins TRBV7-9 to TRBJ1-1; a weak D match, TRBD1 (6 bases). The V gene lost 3 bases and the J gene lost 3 bases, with 17 bases spanning the gap. The CDR3 contains 16 residues. The germline V gene has CDR1 SEHNR and CDR2 FQNEAQ (reference sequence). CDR3 amino acids: CASSFDRGRVDTEAFF. The CDR3 bases are TGTGCCAGCAGCTTTGACCGGGGGCGGGTGGACACTGAAGCTTTCTTT.

The CDR3 spells CASTLKPWDRANTEAFF. CDR3 coding DNA: TGTGCCAGCACCCTAAAGCCGTGGGACAGGGCGAACACTGAAGCTTTCTTT. The rearrangement joins TRBV7-2 to TRBJ1-1, with TRBD1 identical over 9 bases. Unmatched junction bases numbered 13, after V lost 7 bases and J lost 1 base. Germline V gene lookup returns CDR1 SGHTA and CDR2 FQGNSA. This CDR3 region has 17 residues.